The 18 T cell receptor beta chains presented below share a single source sample, sequenced in a study of resident and recirculating memory T cells in vitiligo. Some clones are missing from TCRdb's copy, which holds only in-frame ones; the method was immunoSEQ multiplex PCR. The sample lists 72,000 or so clones, about 92% occurring once. Sequencing used blood. These receptors were obtained from a male donor with vitiligo.

CDR3 coding DNA: TGTGCCAGCAGCGACCGGGGGGAGGGTGATGAAAAACTGTTTTTT. Protein product: CASSDRGEGDEKLFF. The rearrangement links TRBV5-5 to TRBJ1-4; D might be TRBD1 (5 bases). Looked up from germline, CDR1 is SGHKS and CDR2 is YYEKEE (reference sequence). This CDR3 is 15 amino acids long. Deletions cut 4 bases from V and 6 bases from J, with 16 bases between.

This chain uses TRBV9 with TRBJ1-1; D is perhaps TRBD1 (6 bases). From germline, CDR1 is SGDLS and CDR2 YYNGEE. Trimming took 2 bases from V and 3 from J, leaving 17 bases between them. This CDR3 has 16 amino acids. For the CDR3, the DNA is TGTGCCAGCAGCGTCTCCTCGACAGACAGGTACACTGAAGCTTTCTTT. It is translated as CASSVSSTDRYTEAFF.

This sequence joins TRBV9 and TRBJ1-1; D ambiguous. The V gene lost 4 bases and the J gene lost 0 bases, with 13 bases spanning the gap. Per the germline V gene, CDR1 is SGDLS and CDR2 is YYNGEE. CDR3 length: 15 amino acids. CDR3 sequence reads: CASSSLNGMNTEAFF. The DNA for the CDR3 is TGTGCCAGCAGCAGCCTGAACGGTATGAACACTGAAGCTTTCTTT.

This clone was observed a single time. The rearrangement joins TRBV5-4 to TRBJ2-3; 8 bases match TRBD2. V shed 3 bases, J shed 0 bases, and the junction held 9 bases outside the gene matches. Germline V gene lookup returns CDR1 SGHNT and CDR2 YYREEE (reference sequence). The CDR3 length is 17 residues. The CDR3 sequence is CASSSRGGSGSTDTQYF. CDR3 bases: TGTGCCAGCAGCTCCCGGGGGGGGAGTGGGAGCACAGATACGCAGTATTTT.

The chain has TRBV5-1 and TRBJ1-1, with 10 positions matching TRBD1. The CDR3 runs 15 residues. Unmatched junction bases numbered 7, after V lost 4 bases and J lost 4 bases. CDR1 is SGHRS, CDR2 YFSETQ, per germline. CDR3: CASSPTGQGITEAFF. In DNA form, the CDR3 reads TGCGCCAGCAGCCCCACGGGACAGGGGATCACTGAAGCTTTCTTT.

This chain links TRBV10-3 with TRBJ2-5; 7 bases align to TRBD1. The CDR3 spans 13 residues. V lost 4 bases to trimming and J lost 5 bases; unmatched junction nucleotides: 4. Germline CDR1 is ENHRY and CDR2 is SYGVKD. In nucleotides, the CDR3 is TGTGCCATCAGTGGACAGGGTGGGGAGACCCAGTACTTC. It yields the protein CAISGQGGETQYF.

The V call is TRBV18, the J call TRBJ2-7; 9 bases are shared with TRBD2. J lost 7 bases, V lost 3 bases, and 10 bases had no gene match. Germline V gene lookup returns CDR1 KGHSH and CDR2 LQKENI. This CDR3 has 15 residues. CDR3 DNA sequence: TGTGCCAGCTCACCCGTGTCTGCGGGAGGGTGGGAGCAGTACTTC. Its translation: CASSPVSAGGWEQYF.

V gene TRBV5-1 combines with J gene TRBJ2-7, with D perhaps matching TRBD2 (5 bases). V dropped 0 bases and J dropped 5 bases, with 15 bases sitting between them. This CDR3 has 15 residues. Germline V CDR1 and CDR2: SGHRS, YFSETQ. The CDR3 DNA reads TGCGCCAGCAGCTTGGAGCGGTTACCTACTGACGAGCAGTACTTC. Encoded protein: CASSLERLPTDEQYF.

V is TRBV9 and J is TRBJ1-3; no clear D. The germline V gene encodes CDR1 SGDLS and CDR2 YYNGEE. Trimming cost V 0 bases and J 2 bases, with 15 bases left between them. The CDR3 covers 17 residues. The CDR3 DNA follows: TGTGCCAGCAGCGTAGAGGGAGGAACGGGTACTGGAAACACCATATATTTT. Its protein product is CASSVEGGTGTGNTIYF.

The chain employs TRBV9 and TRBJ2-2; TRBD2 matches 8 bases. The length of the CDR3 is 16 residues. Germline values: CDR1 SGDLS, CDR2 YYNGEE. The trim removed 4 bases at V and 2 bases at J, leaving 7 bases unmatched. CDR3 sequence reads: CASSPGRGVNTGELFF. The CDR3, as DNA: TGTGCCAGCAGCCCCGGGAGGGGGGTTAACACCGGGGAGCTGTTTTTT.

This chain joins TRBV7-9 and TRBJ2-3; tentatively, D is TRBD1 (6 bases). The length of the CDR3 is 14 residues. In germline, CDR1 is SEHNR, CDR2 FQNEAQ (reference sequence). Trimming shortened V by 7 bases and J by 4 bases, and 15 bases separated the two germline ends. Written as DNA, the CDR3 is TGTGCCAGCATGGGACAAGGGCGGCCAGATACGCAGTATTTT. This translates into CASMGQGRPDTQYF. The variable domain in full, with the rest retrieved from reference TRBV7-9 and TRBJ2-3, is DTGVSQNPRHKITKRGQNVTFRCDPISEHNRLYWYRQTLGQGPEFLTYFQNEAQLEKSRLLSDRFSAERPKGSFSTLEIQRTEQGDSAMYLCASMGQGRPDTQYFGPGTRLTVL.

The chain carries TRBV5-1 and TRBJ2-2; 10 positions agree with TRBD1. Germline CDR1 and CDR2: SGHRS and YFSETQ. CDR3 length: 16 residues. V shed 4 bases and J 6 bases; nucleotides not matched to a gene: 9. CDR3 sequence reads: CASSHRDRGTSGELFF. As DNA, the CDR3 is TGCGCCAGCAGCCACCGGGACAGGGGAACATCCGGGGAGCTGTTTTTT.

V usage is TRBV5-6 and J usage is TRBJ2-2; 8 nucleotides line up with TRBD2. Germline CDR1 and CDR2: SGHDT and YYEEEE. V lost 4 bases and J lost 1; bases outside the gene matches: 3. The CDR3 sequence is 15 residues long. DNA of the CDR3: TGTGCCAGCAGCCCCAGCGGGAGGAACACCGGGGAGCTGTTTTTT. Amino acid sequence: CASSPSGRNTGELFF. Combining the CDR3 with reference TRBV5-6 and TRBJ2-2 gives the whole variable domain DAGVTQSPTHLIKTRGQQVTLRCSPKSGHDTVSWYQQALGQGPQFIFQYYEEEERQRGNFPDRFSGHQFPNYSSELNVNALLLGDSALYLCASSPSGRNTGELFFGEGSRLTVL.

V gene TRBV9 combines with J gene TRBJ1-2; weak D call: TRBD1 (5 bases). The CDR3 runs 17 residues. Germline CDR1 reads SGDLS; CDR2 reads YYNGEE. The V end was cut by 0 bases, the J end by 5 bases, with 20 bases between. CDR3: CASSVAKWGGEGYGYTF. CDR3 bases: TGTGCCAGCAGCGTAGCAAAATGGGGGGGAGAAGGTTATGGCTACACCTTC.

The chain recombines TRBV4-2 with TRBJ2-5; TRBD1 might be the D (5 bases). The ends were cut back, 1 base at V and 4 bases at J, with 16 bases in the middle. The CDR3 covers 16 residues. Germline V gene lookup returns CDR1 LGHNA and CDR2 YNFKEQ. CDR3 in DNA: TGTGCCAGCAGCCAAGTTGGGGCGGAAGCATCAGAGACCCAGTACTTC. It encodes CASSQVGAEASETQYF.

The genes are TRBV11-2 and TRBJ2-2; D is uncertain. This CDR3 is built from 16 residues. V was shortened by 5 bases and J by 0 bases, with 13 bases between the two germline ends. Germline CDR1 and CDR2: SGHAT and FQNNGV. CDR3 sequence (DNA): TGTGCCAGCAGCCCCCTCTTTCGTTCGAACACCGGGGAGCTGTTTTTT. It encodes CASSPLFRSNTGELFF.

This clone was observed a handful of times. The gene calls are TRBV25-1 and TRBJ1-2; weak D call: TRBD1 (5 bases). V was pared by 3 bases and J by 3 bases, with 11 bases between. Germline CDR1 reads MGHDK; CDR2 reads SYGVNS. The CDR3 is made up of 14 amino acids. CDR3 DNA: TGTGCCAGCAGTGAGGACTGGGGGGACTATGGCTACACCTTC. This translates into CASSEDWGDYGYTF.

This clone appeared a single time. This chain links TRBV28 with TRBJ1-3; a possible D gene is TRBD1 (6 bases). Germline lookup yields CDR1 MDHEN and CDR2 SYDVKM. The ends were cut back, 7 bases at V and 0 bases at J, with 13 bases in the middle. The CDR3 has 15 residues. The CDR3 DNA reads as TGTGCCAGCAAAGGGGGTTCAAACTCTGGAAACACCATATATTTT. Translation gives CASKGGSNSGNTIYF.